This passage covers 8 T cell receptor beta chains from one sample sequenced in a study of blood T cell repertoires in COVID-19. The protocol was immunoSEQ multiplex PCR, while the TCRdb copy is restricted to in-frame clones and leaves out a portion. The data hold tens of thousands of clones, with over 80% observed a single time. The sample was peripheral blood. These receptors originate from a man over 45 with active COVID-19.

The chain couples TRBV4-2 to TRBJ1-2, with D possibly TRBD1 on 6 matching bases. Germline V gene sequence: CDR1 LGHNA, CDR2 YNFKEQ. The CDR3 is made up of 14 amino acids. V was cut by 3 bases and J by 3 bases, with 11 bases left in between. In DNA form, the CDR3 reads TGTGCCAGCAGCCACCAAGGGGGTGACTATGGCTACACCTTC. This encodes CASSHQGGDYGYTF.

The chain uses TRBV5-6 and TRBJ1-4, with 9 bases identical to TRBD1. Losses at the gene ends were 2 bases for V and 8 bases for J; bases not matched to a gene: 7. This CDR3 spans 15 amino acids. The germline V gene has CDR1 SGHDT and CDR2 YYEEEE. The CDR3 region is CASSLGTGRIEKLFF. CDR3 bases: TGTGCCAGCAGCTTAGGGACAGGGAGGATCGAAAAACTGTTTTTT. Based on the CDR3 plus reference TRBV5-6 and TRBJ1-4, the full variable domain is DAGVTQSPTHLIKTRGQQVTLRCSPKSGHDTVSWYQQALGQGPQFIFQYYEEEERQRGNFPDRFSGHQFPNYSSELNVNALLLGDSALYLCASSLGTGRIEKLFFGSGTQLSVL.

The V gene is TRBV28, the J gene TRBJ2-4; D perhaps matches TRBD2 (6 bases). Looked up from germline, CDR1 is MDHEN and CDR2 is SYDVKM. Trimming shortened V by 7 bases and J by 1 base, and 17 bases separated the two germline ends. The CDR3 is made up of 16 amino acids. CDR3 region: CASTGGSSGAKNIQYF. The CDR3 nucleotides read TGTGCCAGCACCGGAGGGTCTTCTGGGGCCAAAAACATTCAGTACTTC.

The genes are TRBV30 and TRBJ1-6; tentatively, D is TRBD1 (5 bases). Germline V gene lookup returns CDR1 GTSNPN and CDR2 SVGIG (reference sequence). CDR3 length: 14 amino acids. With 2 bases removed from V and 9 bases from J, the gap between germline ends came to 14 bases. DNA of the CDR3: TGTGCCTGGAGTCTTCAGGGTTCCCCTTCACCCCTCCACTTT. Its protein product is CAWSLQGSPSPLHF.

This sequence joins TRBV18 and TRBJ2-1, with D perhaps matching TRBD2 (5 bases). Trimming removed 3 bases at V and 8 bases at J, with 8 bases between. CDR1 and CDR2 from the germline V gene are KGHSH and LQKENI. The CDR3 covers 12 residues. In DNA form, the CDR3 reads TGTGCCAGCTCACCGGGAGCCCATGAGCAGTTCTTC. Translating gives CASSPGAHEQFF.

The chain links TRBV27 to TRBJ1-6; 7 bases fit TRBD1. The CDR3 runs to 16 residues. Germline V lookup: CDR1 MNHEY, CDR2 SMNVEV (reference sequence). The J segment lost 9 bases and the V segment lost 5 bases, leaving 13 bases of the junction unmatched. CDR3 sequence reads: CASSLGGGRQTSPLHF. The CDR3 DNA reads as TGTGCCAGCAGTCTAGGGGGCGGACGTCAGACTTCACCCCTCCACTTT.

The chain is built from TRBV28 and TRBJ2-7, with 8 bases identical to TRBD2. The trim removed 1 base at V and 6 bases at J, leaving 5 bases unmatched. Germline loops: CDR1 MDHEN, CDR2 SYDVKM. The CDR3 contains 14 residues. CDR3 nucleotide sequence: TGTGCCAGCAGTTTATCGGGGGGGCAGGGCGAGCAGTACTTC. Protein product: CASSLSGGQGEQYF.

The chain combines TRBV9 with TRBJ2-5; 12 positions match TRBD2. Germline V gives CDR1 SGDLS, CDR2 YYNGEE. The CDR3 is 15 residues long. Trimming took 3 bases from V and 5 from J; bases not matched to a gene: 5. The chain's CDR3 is CASSATSGRMETQYF. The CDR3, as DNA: TGTGCCAGCAGCGCAACTAGCGGGAGGATGGAGACCCAGTACTTC.